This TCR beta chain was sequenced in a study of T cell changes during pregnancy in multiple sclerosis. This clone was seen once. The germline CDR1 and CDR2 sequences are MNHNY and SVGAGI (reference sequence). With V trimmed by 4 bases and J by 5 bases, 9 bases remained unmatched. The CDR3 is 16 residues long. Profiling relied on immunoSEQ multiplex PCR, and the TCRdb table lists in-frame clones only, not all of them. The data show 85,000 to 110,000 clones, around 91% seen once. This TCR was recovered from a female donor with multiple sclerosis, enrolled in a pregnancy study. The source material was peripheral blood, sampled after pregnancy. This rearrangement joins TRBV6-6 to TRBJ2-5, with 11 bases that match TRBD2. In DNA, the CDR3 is TGTGCCAGCAGTTCTTCCATAGCGGGGGGGCAGGAGACCCAGTACTTC. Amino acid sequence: CASSSSIAGGQETQYF.